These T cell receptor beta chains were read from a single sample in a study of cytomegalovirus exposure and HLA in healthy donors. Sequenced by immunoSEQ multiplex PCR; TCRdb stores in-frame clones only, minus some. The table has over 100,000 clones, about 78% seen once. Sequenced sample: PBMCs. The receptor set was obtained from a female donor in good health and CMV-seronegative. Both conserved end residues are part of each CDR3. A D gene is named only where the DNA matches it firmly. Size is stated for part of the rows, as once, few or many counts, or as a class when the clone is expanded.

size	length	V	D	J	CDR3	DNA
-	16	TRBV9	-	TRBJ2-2	CASSVAPSFYTGELFF	TGTGCCAGCAGCGTAGCCCCTAGCTTCTACACCGGGGAGCTGTTTTTT
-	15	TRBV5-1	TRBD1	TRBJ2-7	CASSLVTGGSYEQYF	TGCGCCAGCAGCTTGGTGACAGGGGGCTCCTACGAGCAGTACTTC
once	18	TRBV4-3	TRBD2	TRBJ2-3	CASSHPKEREGGTDTQYF	TGCGCCAGCAGCCATCCCAAAGAGCGGGAGGGAGGCACAGATACGCAGTATTTT
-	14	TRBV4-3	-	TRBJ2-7	CASSQDFVAAEQYF	TGCGCCAGCAGCCAAGATTTCGTGGCGGCCGAGCAGTACTTC
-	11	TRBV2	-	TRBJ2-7	CASTEAYEQYF	TGTGCCAGCACCGAGGCCTACGAGCAGTACTTC
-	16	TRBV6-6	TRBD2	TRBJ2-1	CASSSHLPGGDNEQFF	TGTGCCAGCAGTTCCCATCTACCGGGAGGGGACAATGAGCAGTTCTTC
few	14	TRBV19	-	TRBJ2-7	CASSLDSGGYEQYF	TGTGCCAGTTCACTGGACAGCGGTGGGTACGAGCAGTACTTC
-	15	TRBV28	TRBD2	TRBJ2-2	CASSWAGVGTGELFF	TGTGCCAGCAGTTGGGCGGGAGTTGGCACCGGGGAGCTGTTTTTT
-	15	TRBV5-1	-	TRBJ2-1	CASSSSGGLYNEQFF	TGCGCCAGCAGCTCCAGCGGAGGCCTCTACAATGAGCAGTTCTTC
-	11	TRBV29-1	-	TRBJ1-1	CSAGYQAEAFF	TGCAGCGCTGGATATCAGGCTGAAGCTTTCTTT
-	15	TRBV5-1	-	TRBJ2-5	CASSLGDSKEGTQYF	TGCGCCAGCAGCTTGGGGGACTCAAAAGAGGGGACCCAGTACTTC
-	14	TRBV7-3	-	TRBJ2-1	CASSSDPQYNEQFF	TGTGCCAGCAGCTCAGATCCACAATACAATGAGCAGTTCTTC
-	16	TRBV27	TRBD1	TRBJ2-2	CASGGRQGTNTGELFF	TGTGCCAGTGGTGGTCGACAGGGTACGAACACCGGGGAGCTGTTTTTT
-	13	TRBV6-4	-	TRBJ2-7	CASSDSTIIEQYF	TGTGCCAGCAGTGACTCCACTATCATCGAGCAGTACTTC
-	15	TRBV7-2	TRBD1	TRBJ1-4	CASSLPGQGNEKLFF	TGTGCCAGCAGCTTACCGGGACAGGGGAATGAAAAACTGTTTTTT
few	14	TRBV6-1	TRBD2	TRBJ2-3	CASRETSGTDTQYF	TGTGCCAGCAGGGAGACTAGCGGCACAGATACGCAGTATTTT
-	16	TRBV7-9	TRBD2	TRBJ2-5	CSSSPFPGTSQETQYF	TGTTCCAGCAGCCCGTTCCCCGGGACTAGCCAAGAGACCCAGTACTTC
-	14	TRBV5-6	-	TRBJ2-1	CASSPRLDSNEQFF	TGTGCCAGCAGCCCCAGGCTGGATAGCAATGAGCAGTTCTTC
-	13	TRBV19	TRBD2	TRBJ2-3	CASGTSGTDTQYF	TGTGCCAGCGGGACTAGCGGGACAGATACGCAGTATTTT
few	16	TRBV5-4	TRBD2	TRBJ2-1	CASSSGASGDYNEQFF	TGTGCCAGCAGCTCTGGGGCTAGCGGAGACTACAATGAGCAGTTCTTC
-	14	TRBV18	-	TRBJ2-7	CASSPPLNTYEQYF	TGTGCCAGCTCACCGCCACTTAATACCTACGAGCAGTACTTC
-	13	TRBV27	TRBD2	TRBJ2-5	CANGTSAKETQYF	TGTGCCAACGGGACTAGCGCGAAAGAGACCCAGTACTTC
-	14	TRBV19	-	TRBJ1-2	CASSIQLSGSAYTF	TGTGCCAGTAGTATACAACTCTCGGGTTCGGCCTACACCTTC
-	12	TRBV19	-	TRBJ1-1	CASSIVAVEAFF	TGTGCCAGTAGTATTGTGGCAGTCGAAGCTTTCTTT
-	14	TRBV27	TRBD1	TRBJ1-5	CASSLQGADQPQHF	TGTGCCAGCAGTTTACAGGGGGCTGATCAGCCCCAGCATTTT
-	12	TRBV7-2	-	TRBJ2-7	CASSLVTYEQYF	TGTGCCAGCAGCTTAGTAACCTACGAGCAGTACTTC
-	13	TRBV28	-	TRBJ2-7	CASSFRNSYEQYF	TGTGCCAGCAGTTTCAGGAACTCCTACGAGCAGTACTTC
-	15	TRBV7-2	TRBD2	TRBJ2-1	CASSPAGGAIYEQFF	TGTGCCAGCAGCCCAGCGGGAGGGGCGATCTATGAGCAGTTCTTC
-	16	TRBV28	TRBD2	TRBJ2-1	CASSSIRLAGGLEQFF	TGTGCCAGCAGCTCCATTAGACTAGCGGGAGGGCTGGAGCAGTTCTTC
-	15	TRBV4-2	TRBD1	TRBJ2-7	CASSHRTGSSYEQYF	TGTGCCAGCAGCCACCGGACAGGAAGCTCCTACGAGCAGTACTTC
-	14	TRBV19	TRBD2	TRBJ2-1	CASMTSGISNEQFF	TGTGCCAGTATGACTAGCGGGATTAGCAATGAGCAGTTCTTC
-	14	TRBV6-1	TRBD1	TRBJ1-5	CASSRTGGNQPQHF	TGTGCCAGCAGTAGGACAGGGGGCAATCAGCCCCAGCATTTT
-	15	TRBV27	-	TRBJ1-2	CASTTRDGINYGYTF	TGTGCCAGCACCACTAGGGATGGGATAAACTATGGCTACACCTTC
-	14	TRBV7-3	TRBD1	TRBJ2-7	CASSLAGTGNEQYF	TGTGCCAGCAGCCTGGCCGGGACAGGGAACGAGCAGTACTTC
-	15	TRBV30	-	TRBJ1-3	CACLPRQGSGNTIYF	TGTGCCTGCCTTCCCCGGCAGGGCTCTGGAAACACCATATATTTT
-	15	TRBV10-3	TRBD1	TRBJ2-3	CASHAGTGSPYTQYF	TGTGCCAGCCACGCCGGGACAGGGAGCCCCTATACGCAGTATTTT
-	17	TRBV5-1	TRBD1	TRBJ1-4	CASSPPRETGAVEKLFF	TGCGCCAGCAGCCCGCCTCGGGAAACAGGGGCAGTTGAAAAACTGTTTTTT
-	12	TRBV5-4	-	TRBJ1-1	CASSPRNTEAFF	TGTGCCAGCAGCCCCAGGAACACTGAAGCTTTCTTT
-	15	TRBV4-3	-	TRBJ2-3	CASSQVQGSPDTQYF	TGCGCCAGCAGCCAAGTCCAGGGATCCCCAGATACGCAGTATTTT
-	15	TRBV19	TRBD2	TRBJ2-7	CASSKGGGRAYEQYF	TGTGCCAGTAGCAAAGGGGGCGGGAGGGCCTACGAGCAGTACTTC
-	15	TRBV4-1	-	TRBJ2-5	CASSQDGRQQATQYF	TGCGCCAGCAGCCAAGATGGGCGACAGCAAGCGACCCAGTACTTC
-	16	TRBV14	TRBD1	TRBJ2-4	CASSQQGAGSKNIQYF	TGTGCCAGCAGCCAACAGGGGGCCGGATCCAAAAACATTCAGTACTTC
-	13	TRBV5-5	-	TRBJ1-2	CASSLQGNYGYTF	TGTGCCAGCAGCCTACAGGGTAACTATGGCTACACCTTC
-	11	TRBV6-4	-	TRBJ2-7	CASLDFYEQYF	TGTGCCAGCTTGGACTTCTACGAGCAGTACTTC
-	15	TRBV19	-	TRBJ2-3	CASSPRGRDTDTQYF	TGTGCCAGTAGCCCTAGAGGCAGGGACACAGATACGCAGTATTTT
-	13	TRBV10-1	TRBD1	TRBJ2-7	CASSEVTGGEQYF	TGCGCCAGCAGTGAAGTGACAGGGGGCGAGCAGTACTTC
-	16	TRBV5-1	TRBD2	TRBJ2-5	CASSYGLAGDEETQYF	TGCGCCAGCAGCTATGGACTAGCGGGAGACGAAGAGACCCAGTACTTC
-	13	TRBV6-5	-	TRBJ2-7	CASTPSTGREQYF	TGTGCCAGCACCCCGTCGACAGGGAGGGAGCAGTACTTC
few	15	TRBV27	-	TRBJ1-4	CASSLSVGGVEKLFF	TGTGCCAGCAGTTTATCGGTAGGGGGAGTTGAAAAACTGTTTTTT
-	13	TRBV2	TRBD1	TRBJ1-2	CASRETGADGYTF	TGTGCCAGCAGGGAAACAGGGGCGGATGGCTACACCTTC
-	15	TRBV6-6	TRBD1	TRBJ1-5	CASSGGQGPNQPQHF	TGTGCCAGCAGTGGTGGACAGGGTCCCAATCAGCCCCAGCATTTT
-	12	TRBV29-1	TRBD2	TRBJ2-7	CSVGRTSGEQYF	TGCAGCGTTGGCCGTACTAGCGGCGAGCAGTACTTC
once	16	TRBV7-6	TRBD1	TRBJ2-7	CASSLSGAGGPYEQYF	TGTGCCAGCAGCTTAAGTGGGGCAGGGGGCCCCTACGAGCAGTACTTC
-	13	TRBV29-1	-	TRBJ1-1	CSIRRGVAAEAFF	TGCAGCATACGACGCGGGGTGGCGGCTGAAGCTTTCTTT
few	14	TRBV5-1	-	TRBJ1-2	CASSLTGNNYGYTF	TGCGCCAGCAGCTTGACAGGGAATAACTATGGCTACACCTTC
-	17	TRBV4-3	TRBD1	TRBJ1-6	CASSQEAEGQGLYPLHF	TGCGCCAGCAGCCAAGAGGCCGAGGGACAGGGACTTTACCCCCTCCACTTT
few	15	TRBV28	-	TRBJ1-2	CASSFSNGRKRRYTF	TGTGCCAGCAGTTTTTCAAACGGGAGGAAAAGGCGCTACACCTTC